The rows below give T cell receptor beta chains drawn from one sample of a study of T cells after somatic rescue of genetic block. TCRdb's copy holds only in-frame clones and misses some; the assay was immunoSEQ multiplex PCR. The sample lists about 13,000 clones; around 70% were seen once. The material sequenced was peripheral blood mononuclear cells (PBMCs). The receptors come from a boy between 5 and 17 years old. Both conserved end residues are part of each CDR3. The order of the fields is J gene, V gene, D gene, clone size, CDR3 protein, CDR3 DNA. A D gene is named only where the DNA matches it firmly. The size entry is marked missing in some rows and otherwise reads once, few, many or a size class.

J: TRBJ2-3
V: TRBV6-6
D: -
size: -
CDR3: CASSKYTSTDTQYF
DNA: TGTGCCAGCAGCAAGTACACTAGCACAGATACGCAGTATTTT

J: TRBJ2-7
V: TRBV28
D: -
size: -
CDR3: CASSPQVYEQYF
DNA: TGTGCCAGCAGTCCACAGGTCTACGAGCAGTACTTC

J: TRBJ2-7
V: TRBV27
D: TRBD1
size: -
CDR3: CASSMSQQGVAYEQYF
DNA: TGTGCCAGCTCCATGTCCCAACAGGGGGTTGCCTACGAGCAGTACTTC

J: TRBJ1-5
V: TRBV7-9
D: TRBD1
size: -
CDR3: CASSQMTGSNQPQHF
DNA: TGTGCCAGCAGCCAGATGACAGGGAGCAATCAGCCCCAGCATTTT

J: TRBJ2-7
V: TRBV2
D: -
size: -
CDR3: CASLRGSYEQYF
DNA: TGTGCCAGCCTTAGGGGATCCTACGAGCAGTACTTC

J: TRBJ1-2
V: TRBV10-3
D: -
size: -
CDR3: CAIRREDWGGYTF
DNA: TGTGCCATCAGAAGGGAGGATTGGGGTGGCTACACCTTC

J: TRBJ1-2
V: TRBV7-9
D: -
size: medium-sized
CDR3: CASSLADLDTF
DNA: TGTGCCAGCAGCTTAGCGGACCTAGACACCTTC

J: TRBJ1-2
V: TRBV5-5
D: -
size: few
CDR3: CASSELRGARTYGYTF
DNA: TGTGCCAGCAGCGAACTACGGGGGGCAAGGACCTATGGCTACACCTTC

J: TRBJ2-1
V: TRBV18
D: -
size: -
CDR3: CASSPPGQTSYNEQFF
DNA: TGTGCCAGCTCACCACCAGGGCAGACCTCCTACAATGAGCAGTTCTTC

J: TRBJ2-5
V: TRBV5-1
D: TRBD2
size: -
CDR3: CASSLSLAGGGETQYF
DNA: TGCGCCAGCAGCTTGAGTCTAGCGGGAGGTGGAGAGACCCAGTACTTC

J: TRBJ2-5
V: TRBV7-9
D: TRBD1
size: -
CDR3: CASSPTDRGGWETQYF
DNA: TGTGCCAGCAGCCCCACGGACAGGGGAGGGTGGGAGACCCAGTACTTC

J: TRBJ1-1
V: TRBV13
D: -
size: -
CDR3: CASSPKAPGLLREAFF
DNA: TGTGCCAGCAGCCCAAAGGCCCCCGGACTGTTACGGGAAGCTTTCTTT

J: TRBJ1-1
V: TRBV10-3
D: -
size: few
CDR3: CAISVGTFTEAFF
DNA: TGTGCCATCAGTGTCGGGACCTTCACTGAAGCTTTCTTT

J: TRBJ2-7
V: TRBV6-1
D: -
size: -
CDR3: CASRFGPANEQYF
DNA: TGTGCCAGCAGATTTGGACCGGCGAACGAGCAGTACTTC

J: TRBJ2-1
V: TRBV28
D: TRBD1
size: -
CDR3: CASSLWTGGFNEQFF
DNA: TGTGCCAGCAGTTTATGGACAGGGGGCTTCAATGAGCAGTTCTTC

J: TRBJ2-7
V: TRBV7-6
D: TRBD1
size: -
CDR3: CASSHLGQVSYEQYF
DNA: TGTGCCAGCAGTCATCTGGGACAGGTCTCCTACGAGCAGTACTTC

J: TRBJ1-1
V: TRBV14
D: -
size: few
CDR3: CASSQFPGGFTEAFF
DNA: TGTGCCAGCAGCCAATTTCCCGGAGGGTTCACTGAAGCTTTCTTT

J: TRBJ2-5
V: TRBV5-5
D: TRBD1
size: few
CDR3: CASSSGTGIETQYF
DNA: TGTGCCAGCAGCTCCGGGACAGGGATAGAGACCCAGTACTTC

J: TRBJ2-6
V: TRBV7-2
D: -
size: -
CDR3: CASSSDSRSSGANVLTF
DNA: TGTGCCAGCAGCTCGGACTCTCGAAGCTCTGGGGCCAACGTCCTGACTTTC

J: TRBJ2-1
V: TRBV9
D: -
size: -
CDR3: CASSVAGRSNYNEQFF
DNA: TGTGCCAGCAGCGTAGCGGGCAGGTCTAACTACAATGAGCAGTTCTTC

J: TRBJ1-3
V: TRBV19
D: -
size: -
CDR3: CASSTTRGTSGNTIYF
DNA: TGTGCCAGTAGTACGACGAGGGGGACCTCTGGAAACACCATATATTTT

J: TRBJ2-6
V: TRBV29-1
D: -
size: -
CDR3: CSVFGAGANVLTF
DNA: TGCAGCGTTTTTGGGGCTGGGGCCAACGTCCTGACTTTC

J: TRBJ2-7
V: TRBV10-1
D: -
size: -
CDR3: CASSESSGTYEQYF
DNA: TGCGCCAGCAGTGAGTCGTCCGGGACCTACGAGCAGTACTTC

J: TRBJ1-1
V: TRBV10-3
D: TRBD1
size: -
CDR3: CALRGQIYTEAFF
DNA: TGTGCCCTCCGGGGACAGATATACACTGAAGCTTTCTTT

J: TRBJ2-7
V: TRBV6-5
D: -
size: -
CDR3: CASLEQYF
DNA: TGTGCCAGCCTGGAGCAGTACTTC

J: TRBJ1-6
V: TRBV5-6
D: TRBD1
size: -
CDR3: CASSFSGTANSPLHF
DNA: TGTGCCAGCAGCTTCTCCGGGACAGCTAATTCACCCCTCCACTTT

J: TRBJ1-1
V: TRBV18
D: -
size: -
CDR3: CASSRDPNTEAFF
DNA: TGTGCCAGCTCAAGGGATCCTAATACAGAAGCTTTCTTT

J: TRBJ2-7
V: TRBV19
D: TRBD1
size: -
CDR3: CASSSHLRGLPYEQYF
DNA: TGTGCCAGTAGTAGCCATCTTAGGGGGCTACCCTACGAGCAGTACTTC

J: TRBJ2-7
V: TRBV5-4
D: TRBD1
size: -
CDR3: CASSWQGAQYEQYF
DNA: TGTGCCAGCAGCTGGCAGGGGGCGCAGTACGAGCAGTACTTC

J: TRBJ1-4
V: TRBV28
D: TRBD1
size: -
CDR3: CASSPADREEKLFF
DNA: TGTGCCAGCAGTCCCGCGGACAGGGAGGAAAAACTGTTTTTT

J: TRBJ1-6
V: TRBV11-2
D: -
size: few
CDR3: CASSLVARVSPLHF
DNA: TGTGCCAGCAGCTTAGTGGCCAGGGTCTCACCCCTCCACTTT

J: TRBJ2-1
V: TRBV19
D: TRBD2
size: -
CDR3: CATNAGGVPSNEQFF
DNA: TGTGCCACCAATGCCGGGGGGGTCCCCTCCAATGAGCAGTTCTTC

J: TRBJ2-5
V: TRBV6-1
D: TRBD2
size: -
CDR3: CASTEGTSGKETQYF
DNA: TGTGCCAGCACCGAAGGGACTAGCGGCAAAGAGACCCAGTACTTC

J: TRBJ2-3
V: TRBV7-3
D: -
size: -
CDR3: CASSIDYTDTQYF
DNA: TGTGCCAGCAGCATCGACTACACAGATACGCAGTATTTT